This T cell receptor (beta chain) was captured by sequencing in a study of blood T cell repertoires in COVID-19. Overall study: Acute and convalescent COVID-19 specimens originated in the United States, Italy and Spain.

There are 12 residues in the CDR3. Looked up from germline, CDR1 is SGHNT and CDR2 is YYREEE (reference sequence). V lost 0 bases to trimming and J lost 4 bases, with 4 bases between them. Methods used by the authors: Nucleated cell number was recorded as an estimate derived from reference gene primer amplification. Clones were sequenced by immunoSEQ multiplex PCR, and TCRdb holds only the in-frame ones, with some missing. V, J and clone size reflect that table, while D and trimming were determined from the DNA. The sample consists of roughly 24,000 clones, about four fifths of them appearing once. The sample holds a few counts of this clone.

Sample: peripheral blood. The sequence was collected from a human donor in a cohort sampled during active COVID-19. The chain links TRBV5-4 to TRBJ1-2; D is unresolved. The CDR3 DNA reads as TGTGCCAGCAGCTTGGACACCTATGGCTACACCTTC. This encodes CASSLDTYGYTF.